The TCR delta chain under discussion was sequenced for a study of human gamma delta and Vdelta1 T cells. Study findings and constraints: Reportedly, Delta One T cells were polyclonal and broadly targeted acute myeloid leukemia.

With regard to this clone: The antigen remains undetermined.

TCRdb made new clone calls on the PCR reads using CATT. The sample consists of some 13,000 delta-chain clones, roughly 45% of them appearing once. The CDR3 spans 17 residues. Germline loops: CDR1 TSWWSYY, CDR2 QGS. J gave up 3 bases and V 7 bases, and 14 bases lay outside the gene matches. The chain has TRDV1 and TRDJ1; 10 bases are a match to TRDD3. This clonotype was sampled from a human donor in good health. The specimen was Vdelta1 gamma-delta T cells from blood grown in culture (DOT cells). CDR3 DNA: TGTGCTCTTGTCTTCCCTACATACTGGGGGATCTCCGATAAACTCATCTTT. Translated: CALVFPTYWGISDKLIF.